The sequence of this T cell receptor beta chain was determined in a study of Graves' ophthalmopathy and Graves' hyperthyroidism. CDR1 and CDR2 from the germline V gene are PRHDT and FYEKMQ (reference sequence). The germline V and J ends were trimmed by 3 bases and 8 bases, with 17 bases remaining between them. The CDR3 loop spans 15 amino acids. This clonotype was detected ten times or more. Its antigen is not identified. Using RNA transcripts, the TCR beta CDR3 regions were amplified. RT-PCR was first run with HTBI primers, then multiplex PCR in a second round. One entry per CDR3 protein, called by TCRdb with MiXCR from the multiplex PCR reads. The repertoire consists of 300,000 to 400,000 distinct CDR3 sequences, with approximately 17% occurring once and the leading ten covering roughly 2.4%. The study recruited hyperthyroidism patients aged 18 to 65 who were newly diagnosed, under 2 months' duration. Other autoimmune diseases, uncontrolled infections, pregnancy or lactation excluded patients from enrollment.

Study-wide results and limits: Most expanded clonotypes from thyroid (those above 0.001 frequency) were also found in blood. Ophthalmopathy was separated from stable hyperthyroidism by a 13-signature model with around 88% sensitivity and approximately 79% specificity.

Sequencing was carried out using peripheral blood. The chain joins TRBV13 to TRBJ2-4, with D possibly being TRBD2 (6 bases). The source of this sequence is an adult woman with stable Graves' hyperthyroidism. CDR3 DNA sequence: TGTGCCAGCAGCTTCTACTCCACCGGAGGGCACATTCAGTACTTC. Residues: CASSFYSTGGHIQYF.